The present entry profiles one T cell receptor beta chain with its context. In its sample, this clone was seen a few times. Its specific antigen is unknown. Base quality data are lacking; no much larger clone is found one base away. Other DNA sequences in this sample translate to the same CDR3. This entry is derived from a study of cytomegalovirus exposure and HLA in healthy donors (dated by TCRdb to 2016 to 2017). With regard to the full study: An earlier analysis of some 500 of the donors reported 276 Gb of sequence data and some 120 million unique TCR beta sequences from about 180 million T cells. To predict cytomegalovirus infection status, the study brought together high-throughput TCR immunosequencing, statistical association of individual TCRs with disease status, and machine learning. Every repertoire in the discovery cohort had been generated on one and the same sequencing platform. HLA typing included class I and class II loci at four-digit resolution. Along with the approximately 620-subject first cohort, a separate validation cohort of over 90 different subjects was used. Among some 400 genotyped donors of the cohort, an average of 235,054 unique TCR beta nucleotide sequences were sequenced per donor, approximately 20% of them non-productive. An early release that covered 500 to 800 HLA-typed donors contained 250 to 350 gigabases of sequencing data and approximately 85 million unique TCR sequences. A later analysis re-analyzed previously published TCR beta repertoires from 660 or so donors and added high-resolution HLA genotyping to study TCR occurrence patterns. Rather than using new phenotypic data, the later analysis identified candidate immune exposures from TCR beta sequences and from how often those sequences occurred across donors. Because of strong linkage in the cohort, roughly five DR-DQ haplotypes were treated as single units for association and clustering. Typing coverage differed by locus: A, B, C, DRB1 and DQB1 were typed in about 629-630 donors, DQA1 in about 560, DPA1 in approximately 600, and DPB1 in around 440. An earlier analysis of approximately 580 of the donors used high-throughput TCR beta sequencing to judge whether each TCR beta V gene segment behaved as functional or pseudogenic. Donor age, sex, ethnicity and CMV serostatus were compiled together with the repertoire data. The T cell repertoires of 700 or so subjects were profiled by immunosequencing and related to cytomegalovirus serostatus. The study was designed to test whether signatures of past pathogen exposure could be identified by cataloging public T cell receptors. Of the 350 to 450 genotyped donors, 65% to 90% fell in the genetic ancestry cluster associated with self-reported Caucasian donors. Genome-wide SNP genotypes for about 55% of the roughly 670 donors were used in a later genetic analysis, which treated that subset as a discovery cohort.

In total, 666 healthy bone marrow donors made up the cohort. All cohort members were sampled while nominally healthy, although unrecorded immune exposures were likely present. The donor was CMV seropositive and belonged to the group of 270 or so seropositive cohort members. Each donor provided a peripheral blood sample, and peripheral blood mononuclear cells were used for TCR beta sequencing. The Qiagen DNeasy Blood Extraction Kit was used to extract genomic DNA from the blood cell samples. What the study reported, not specific to this receptor: Correlated functional status among segregating V segments might be attributable to linkage disequilibrium, but an unknown experimental factor could not be ruled out. A total of fewer than 200 TCR beta chains were listed by the study as associated with cytomegalovirus. When HLA alleles, especially DR and DQ, strongly co-occurred, attributing TCR associations to individual alleles was difficult. At a false discovery rate of 0.05, a later analysis linked 16,000 or so TCR beta sequences to specific HLA alleles. HLA typing was unavailable for some donors at each locus, so association tests used only the typed subset. A later analysis found that most CMV-associated TCR beta chains appeared HLA-restricted, with HLA associations seemingly driven largely by CMV exposure. In a later analysis, HLA-associated TCR beta chains were found to be more clonally expanded and to have lower generation probabilities than equally common non-associated chains. In an earlier analysis of approximately 590 of the donors, most TCR beta V segments appeared in productive rearrangements about 87% or about 30% of the time, broadly matching IMGT annotations. Several of the top co-occurrence clusters appeared to be linked to parvovirus B19, influenza, CMV and Epstein-Barr virus, according to a later analysis. Three of the identified cytomegalovirus-associated TCR beta chains were confirmed in vitro to be specific for cytomegalovirus antigens. Cytomegalovirus status was reported to be diagnosed by the classifier with high specificity and sensitivity in both the original and validation cohorts. CMV serostatus was the only immune exposure information available for the cohort. V-gene and J-gene trimming of TCR beta chains was associated with a missense DCLRE1C variant in a later genetic analysis, and the association was replicated in an independent cohort. In a later analysis, TCR association rates were found to vary across HLA loci, with the most associated TCRs seen for DRB1 alleles and the fewest for HLA-C alleles. A cluster of highly shared sequence variants was judged likely to be a technical artifact of the sequencing pipeline. The authors suggested that the approach could potentially be generalized to other disease states and immunological phenotypes. According to a later genetic analysis, donors in an Asian-associated ancestry cluster had fewer N-insertions in productive TCRs than the approximately 630-donor mean. This cohort had only TCR beta chains sequenced, and the lack of alpha or paired-chain data limited which features could be detected. Some IMGT-functional V segments, including TRBV6-2 and TRBV6-3, could not be distinguished by the 87-base-pair reads and were therefore excluded. The earlier analysis of around 600 of the donors excluded some 15 rarely observed V segments, including chromosome 9 orphons, because counts were too low. Sequencing depth was assumed to be roughly uniform across donors in the presence/absence analyses, though that assumption may not hold. A further reported finding was that TCR beta sequences accurately predicted the HLA-A and HLA-B alleles for most subjects in the first cohort. Most TCR sequences were observed very rarely across donors, whereas some public TCRs were present in many individuals.

Based on the germline V gene, the CDR1 and CDR2 sequences are MNHEY and SVGAGI. Trimming takes 3 bases from V and 3 bases from J, and the germline ends sit 11 bases apart. Its CDR3 holds 14 amino acids, cysteine through phenylalanine. Just CDR3 DNA is preserved here, 42 bases in frame from base 1. The method was the immunoSEQ multiplex PCR assay. The multiplex PCR relied on a mix of 60 forward primers for TCR Vbeta segments and 13 reverse primers for TCR Jbeta segments. The CDR3 region of rearranged TCR beta genes was amplified from genomic DNA by a multiplex PCR assay. Amplified TCR beta libraries were sequenced as 87-base-pair reads on the Illumina HiSeq System. The study's processing was this. A later analysis tallied approximately 87 million unique TCR beta chains across the 700 or so repertoires, and about 10 million of those chains were shared by two or more donors. A nearest-neighbor algorithm error-corrected the raw reads and collapsed the reads into unique sequences, merging closely related sequences to remove PCR and sequencing errors. To assign V, D and J gene segments, CDR3 sequences were aligned to IMGT reference sequences. For a sequence to be retained, at least a six-nucleotide match to both a V gene segment and a J gene segment was required. A rearrangement was called productive if the CDR3 had no stop codons and remained in frame with V and J, and every other rearrangement was called non-productive. CDR3 was defined by IMGT convention, running from the second conserved V-encoded cysteine to the conserved J-encoded phenylalanine. The earlier analysis of 500 to 650 of the donors excluded any sequence lacking an unambiguous match to a single V gene segment. An earlier analysis of a few hundred of the donors called V segments functional above 56.7% productive rearrangements and segregating when the between-donor standard deviation exceeded 5%. A statistical classification framework was developed to diagnose cytomegalovirus status using the catalog of TCR beta chain sequences. A later analysis assigned V and J genes by comparing TCR nucleotide sequences with IMGT/GENE-DB human TR gene sequences. Using the TCRdist pipeline, a later analysis assigned CDR3 sequences along with most-parsimonious VDJ recombination scenarios. In a later analysis, each TCR beta chain was defined by its CDR3 amino acid sequence together with its V-gene family, and reads lacking a unique V-gene family were excluded. To address suspected cross-contamination and a sequencing artifact, a later analysis removed 592 highly shared, low-generation-probability nucleotide sequences. For each public chain, a later analysis derived a clonal expansion index from normalized ranks of inferred template counts within each repertoire. In a later analysis, generation probabilities were computed with a VDJ recombination model fitted to out-of-frame rearrangements, and the resulting probabilities were checked against IGoR. A later analysis scored TCR-TCR, TCR-HLA and TCR-CMV co-occurrence with hypergeometric tests, applying a repertoire-size bias correction to TCR pairs. False discovery rates were estimated in a later analysis by permuting HLA or CMV assignments 20 times. In a later analysis, co-occurring TCRs were grouped using DBSCAN, with TCRdist sequence similarity added in when clustering inside HLA-allele-positive subsets. Co-occurrence clustering excluded repertoires with fewer than 30,000 or more than 120,000 public chains, plus five with anomalous nucleotide sharing. In TCRdb, the immuneACCESS table is reduced to in-frame sequences with V and J assigned. These tables do not hold every clone; where another copy was compared, an unresolved V gene accounts for under half, and the others remain unexplained. V and J calls and clone size are as listed in that table; D and trimming were resolved from the DNA. The sample data list approximately 150,000 clones, and 75% to 85% of these were observed just once. The top ten clonotypes cover 1.4% of the sample.

The clonotype was recovered from a woman aged 30 to 39 in good health and CMV-seropositive. The sequenced sample consisted of PBMCs. This chain joins TRBV6-5 to TRBJ1-2, with no confidently assigned D gene. The CDR3 loop reads CASSYGQAHYGYTF. The DNA reads TGTGCCAGCAGTTATGGTCAGGCCCACTATGGCTACACCTTC.